This TCR beta chain was found in a study of blood T cells in healthy people across ages. With a J-beta primer mix and a sample-barcoded 5' primer, a second PCR ran about 7 to 12 cycles. A single record per CDR3 protein comes from TCRdb applying MiXCR to the 5' RACE reads. The sample shows fewer than 600,000 distinct CDR3 sequences, about 28% of them seen only once. With respect to this clonotype: Its antigen remains unidentified.

Study findings and constraints: Among long-lived donors, naive CD4+ cells were more numerous and diversity higher than in aged donors. Naive T cell percentage strongly correlated with TCR beta diversity.

V was clipped by 6 bases and J by 2 bases, with 17 bases between them. The germline gives CDR1 KGHSH, CDR2 LQKENI. The CDR3 runs 15 residues. A further study also used this sample, focusing on T cells of mothers and their children. That publication notes: During the second PCR, the M1S primer introduced sample barcodes along with 2-4 random nucleotides. Related and unrelated pairs show similar shaping of TCR recombination output by thymic selection.

What was sequenced was blood. This receptor was taken from a boy aged 2 to 9 in good health. The V call is TRBV18, the J call TRBJ2-7; no clear D gene. This CDR3 is CASSLVENAPYEQYF. The CDR3, as DNA: TGTGCCAGCTCGCTCGTCGAGAATGCCCCCTACGAGCAGTACTTC.